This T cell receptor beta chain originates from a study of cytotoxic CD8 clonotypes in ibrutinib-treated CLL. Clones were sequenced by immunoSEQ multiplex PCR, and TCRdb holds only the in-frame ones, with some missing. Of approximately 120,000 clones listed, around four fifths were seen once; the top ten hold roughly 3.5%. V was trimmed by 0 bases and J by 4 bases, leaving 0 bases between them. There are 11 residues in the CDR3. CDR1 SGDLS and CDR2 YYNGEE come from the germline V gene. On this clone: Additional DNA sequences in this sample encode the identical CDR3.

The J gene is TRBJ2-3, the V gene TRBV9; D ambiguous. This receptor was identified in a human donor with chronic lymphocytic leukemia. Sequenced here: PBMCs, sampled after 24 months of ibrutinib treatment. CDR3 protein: CASSVADTQYF. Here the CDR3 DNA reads TGTGCCAGCAGCGTAGCAGATACGCAGTATTTT.